These T cell receptor beta chains were read from a single sample in a study of CD8 T cells in ankylosing spondylitis. TCRdb recomputed calls from the 5' RACE reads with MiXCR, one row per CDR3 protein. The repertoire consists of about 220,000 distinct CDR3 sequences, with approximately 16% occurring once and the leading ten covering under 45%. Material for sequencing was blood, either unsorted or a sorted T cell fraction (not recorded which). The receptor set was obtained from a male donor with ankylosing spondylitis. CDR3s leave out the opening cysteine and the closing phenylalanine or tryptophan. Each record gives: J gene, D gene, V gene, CDR3 protein. The D gene is left open where the match is weak.

>TRBJ2-2|NA|TRBV7-8
ASSLWASNTGELF
>TRBJ2-3|NA|TRBV4-1
ASSQDWGPSSTDTQY
>TRBJ1-5|NA|TRBV6-2/TRBV6-3
ASSYGAGEAQPQH
>TRBJ2-7|NA|TRBV3-1
ASSQALMTENHYEQY
>TRBJ2-7|TRBD2|TRBV5-6
ASSLSRRSGVDEQY
>TRBJ2-2|TRBD2|TRBV7-7
ASSSPSGPNTGELF
>TRBJ1-1|TRBD1|TRBV11-2
ASSNTRGQDPEAF
>TRBJ1-1|NA|TRBV29-1
SVERGITEAF
>TRBJ2-2|TRBD1|TRBV6-2/TRBV6-3
ASSYDPGQGSTGELF
>TRBJ2-1|TRBD2|TRBV7-9
ARGNSGGANEQF
>TRBJ1-5|NA|TRBV2
ASSEFWDQPQH
>TRBJ2-5|TRBD2|TRBV12-3/TRBV12-4
ASKIAGGEETQY
>TRBJ2-7|NA|TRBV29-1
SVLGGLHGEQY
>TRBJ2-7|NA|TRBV4-1
ASSQHHDGYEQY
>TRBJ2-3|TRBD1|TRBV12-3/TRBV12-4
ASSLWIRDSGTGTQY
>TRBJ1-1|NA|TRBV4-3
ASSQVSGATGRAEAF
>TRBJ2-7|NA|TRBV2
ASSEQGGGPYEQY
>TRBJ2-3|TRBD2|TRBV5-1
ASSTGLAGADTQY
>TRBJ1-6|TRBD1|TRBV28
ASIPTGGSPYNSPLH
>TRBJ2-3|TRBD2|TRBV24-1
ATGTSGSAATDTQY